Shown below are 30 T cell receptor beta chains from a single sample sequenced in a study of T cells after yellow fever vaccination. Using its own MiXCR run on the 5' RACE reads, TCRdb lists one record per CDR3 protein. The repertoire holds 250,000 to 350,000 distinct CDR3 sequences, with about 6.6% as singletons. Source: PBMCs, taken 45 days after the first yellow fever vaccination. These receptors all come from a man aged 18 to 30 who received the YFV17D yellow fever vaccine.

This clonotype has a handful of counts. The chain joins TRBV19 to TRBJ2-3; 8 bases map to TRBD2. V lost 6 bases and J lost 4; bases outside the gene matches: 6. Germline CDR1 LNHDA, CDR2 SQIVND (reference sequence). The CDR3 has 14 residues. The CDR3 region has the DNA TGTGCCAGTAGGACCGGGGGGGCCTCAGATACGCAGTATTTT. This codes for CASRTGGASDTQYF.

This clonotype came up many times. CDR3 nucleotide sequence: TGTGCCAGCAGCTCCCTGGACAGGGGCTACTACGAGCAGTACGTC. It encodes CASSSLDRGYYEQYV. The V gene is TRBV7-2, the J gene TRBJ2-7; 9 bases fit TRBD1. This CDR3 contains 15 residues. The V and J ends lost 4 bases and 3 bases, in that order; junction bases with no gene match: 7. The V gene's germline CDR1 is SGHTA and CDR2 FQGNSA.

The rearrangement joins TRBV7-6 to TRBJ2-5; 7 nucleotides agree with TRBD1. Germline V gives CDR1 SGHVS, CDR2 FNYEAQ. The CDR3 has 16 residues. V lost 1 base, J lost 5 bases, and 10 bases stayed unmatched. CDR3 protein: CASSLEATGYRETQYF. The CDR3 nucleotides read TGTGCCAGCAGCTTAGAGGCGACAGGGTACCGTGAGACCCAGTACTTC.

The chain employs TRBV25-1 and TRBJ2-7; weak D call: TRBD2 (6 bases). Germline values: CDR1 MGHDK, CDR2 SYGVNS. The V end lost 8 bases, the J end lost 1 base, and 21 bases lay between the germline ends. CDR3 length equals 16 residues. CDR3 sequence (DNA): TGTGCCAGCTCCACGGCATACGGAGGGGTATCCTACGAGCAGTACTTC. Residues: CASSTAYGGVSYEQYF.

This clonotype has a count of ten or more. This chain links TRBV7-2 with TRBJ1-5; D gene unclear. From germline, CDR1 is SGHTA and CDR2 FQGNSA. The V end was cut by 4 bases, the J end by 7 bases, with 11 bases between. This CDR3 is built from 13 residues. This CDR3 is CASSWGEGQPQHF. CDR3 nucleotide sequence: TGTGCCAGCAGCTGGGGAGAGGGCCAGCCCCAGCATTTT.

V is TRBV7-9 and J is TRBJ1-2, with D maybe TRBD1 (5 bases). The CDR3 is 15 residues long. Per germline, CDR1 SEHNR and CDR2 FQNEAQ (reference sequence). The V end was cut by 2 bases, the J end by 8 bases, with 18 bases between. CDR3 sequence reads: CASSLPRLGTVGYTF. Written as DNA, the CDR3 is TGTGCCAGCAGCTTACCGAGGTTGGGGACGGTGGGCTACACCTTC.

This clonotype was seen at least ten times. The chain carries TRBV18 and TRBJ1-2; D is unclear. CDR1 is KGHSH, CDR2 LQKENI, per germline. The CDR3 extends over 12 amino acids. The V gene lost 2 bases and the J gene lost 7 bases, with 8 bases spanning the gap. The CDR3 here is CASSPDRGGYTF. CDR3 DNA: TGTGCCAGCTCACCAGACCGGGGTGGCTACACCTTC.

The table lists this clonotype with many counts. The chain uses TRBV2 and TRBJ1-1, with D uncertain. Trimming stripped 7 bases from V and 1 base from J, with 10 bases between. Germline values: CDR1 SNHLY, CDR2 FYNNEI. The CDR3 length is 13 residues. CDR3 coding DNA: TGTGCCAGCACCAAGACGGAGAACACTGAAGCTTTCTTT. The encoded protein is CASTKTENTEAFF.

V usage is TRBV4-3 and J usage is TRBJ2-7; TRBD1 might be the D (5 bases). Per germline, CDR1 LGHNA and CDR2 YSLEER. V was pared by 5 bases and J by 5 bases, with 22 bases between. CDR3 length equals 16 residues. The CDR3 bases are TGCGCCAGCAGCGAAGGGCAGGGCCATCGCCGCCACGAGCAGTACTTC. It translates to CASSEGQGHRRHEQYF.

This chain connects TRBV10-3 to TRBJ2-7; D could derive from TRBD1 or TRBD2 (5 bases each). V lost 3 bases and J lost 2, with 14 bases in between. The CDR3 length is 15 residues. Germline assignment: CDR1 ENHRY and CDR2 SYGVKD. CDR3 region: CAISDPGRGAYEQYV. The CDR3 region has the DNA TGTGCCATCAGTGACCCGGGTCGAGGGGCCTACGAGCAGTACGTC.

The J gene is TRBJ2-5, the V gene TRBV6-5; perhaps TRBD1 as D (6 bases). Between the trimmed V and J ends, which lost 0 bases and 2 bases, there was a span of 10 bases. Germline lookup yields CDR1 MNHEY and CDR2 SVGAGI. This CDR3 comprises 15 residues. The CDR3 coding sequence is TGTGCCAGCAGTTACTCCAGGGGTAATCAAGAGACCCAGTACTTC. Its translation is CASSYSRGNQETQYF.

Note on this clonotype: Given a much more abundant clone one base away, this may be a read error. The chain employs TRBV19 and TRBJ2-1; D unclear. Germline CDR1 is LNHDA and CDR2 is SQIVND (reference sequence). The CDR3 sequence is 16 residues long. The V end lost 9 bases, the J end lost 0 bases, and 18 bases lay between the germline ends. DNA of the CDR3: TGTGCCAGAAATAATAATCTCGGCGGCTCCTACAATGAGCAGTTCTTC. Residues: CARNNNLGGSYNEQFF. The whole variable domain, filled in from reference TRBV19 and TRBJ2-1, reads DGGITQSPKYLFRKEGQNVTLSCEQNLNHDAMYWYRQDPGQGLRLIYYSQIVNDFQKGDIAEGYSVSREKKESFPLTVTSAQKNPTAFYLCARNNNLGGSYNEQFFGPGTRLTVL.

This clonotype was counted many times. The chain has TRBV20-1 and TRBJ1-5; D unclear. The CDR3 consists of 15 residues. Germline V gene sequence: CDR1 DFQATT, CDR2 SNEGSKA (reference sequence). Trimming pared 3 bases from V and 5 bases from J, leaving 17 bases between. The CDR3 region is CSARDPGLGDQPQHF. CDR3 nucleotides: TGCAGTGCTAGGGATCCCGGGCTTGGGGATCAGCCCCAGCATTTT.

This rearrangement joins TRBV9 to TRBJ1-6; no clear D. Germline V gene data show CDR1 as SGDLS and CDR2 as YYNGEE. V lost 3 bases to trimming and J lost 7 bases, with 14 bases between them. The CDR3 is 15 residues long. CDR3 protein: CASSATGLGNSPLHF. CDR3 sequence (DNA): TGTGCCAGCAGCGCCACGGGCCTTGGGAATTCACCCCTCCACTTT.

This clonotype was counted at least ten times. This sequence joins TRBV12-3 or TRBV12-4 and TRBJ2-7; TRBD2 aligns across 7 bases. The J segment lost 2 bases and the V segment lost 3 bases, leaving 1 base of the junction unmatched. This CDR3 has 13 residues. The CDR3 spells CASSFGGTYEQYV. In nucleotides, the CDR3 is TGTGCCAGCAGTTTCGGGGGGACCTACGAGCAGTACGTC.

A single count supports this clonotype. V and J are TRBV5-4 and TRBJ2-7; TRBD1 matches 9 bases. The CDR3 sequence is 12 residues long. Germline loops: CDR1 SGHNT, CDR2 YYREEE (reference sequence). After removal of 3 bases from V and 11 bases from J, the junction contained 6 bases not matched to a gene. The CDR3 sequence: CASSWTGEEKYV. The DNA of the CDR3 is TGTGCCAGCAGCTGGACAGGGGAGGAGAAGTACGTC.

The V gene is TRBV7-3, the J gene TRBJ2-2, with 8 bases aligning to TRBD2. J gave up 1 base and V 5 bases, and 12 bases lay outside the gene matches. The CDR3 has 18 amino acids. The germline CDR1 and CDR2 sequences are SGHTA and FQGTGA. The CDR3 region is CASSLHSGGLGNTGELFF. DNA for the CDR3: TGTGCCAGCAGCCTCCACTCGGGGGGGCTTGGGAACACCGGGGAGCTGTTTTTT.

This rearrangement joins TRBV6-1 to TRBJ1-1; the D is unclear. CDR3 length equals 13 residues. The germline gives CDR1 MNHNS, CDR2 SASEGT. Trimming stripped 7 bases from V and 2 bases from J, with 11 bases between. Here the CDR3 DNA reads TGTGCCAGCACGAGGACGGGAAACACTGAAGCTTTCTTT. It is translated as CASTRTGNTEAFF.

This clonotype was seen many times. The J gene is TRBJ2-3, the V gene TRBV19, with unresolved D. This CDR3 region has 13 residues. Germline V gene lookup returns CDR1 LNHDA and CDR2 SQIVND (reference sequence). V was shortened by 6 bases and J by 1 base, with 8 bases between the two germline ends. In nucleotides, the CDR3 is TGTGCCAGTAGGAATGGGGGCACAGATACGCAGTATTTT. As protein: CASRNGGTDTQYF.

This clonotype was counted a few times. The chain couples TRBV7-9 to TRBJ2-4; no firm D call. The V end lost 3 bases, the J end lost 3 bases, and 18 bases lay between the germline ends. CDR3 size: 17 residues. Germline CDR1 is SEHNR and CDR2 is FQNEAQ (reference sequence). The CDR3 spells CASSFGEDRLGKNIQYF. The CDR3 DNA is TGTGCCAGCAGCTTCGGTGAAGATAGGTTGGGCAAAAACATTCAGTACTTC.

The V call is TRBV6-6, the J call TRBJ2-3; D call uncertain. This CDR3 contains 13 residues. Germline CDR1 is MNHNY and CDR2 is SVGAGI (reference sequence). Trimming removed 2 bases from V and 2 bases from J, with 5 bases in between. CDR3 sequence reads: CASSYTVTDTQYF. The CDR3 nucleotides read TGTGCCAGCAGTTACACGGTCACAGATACGCAGTATTTT.

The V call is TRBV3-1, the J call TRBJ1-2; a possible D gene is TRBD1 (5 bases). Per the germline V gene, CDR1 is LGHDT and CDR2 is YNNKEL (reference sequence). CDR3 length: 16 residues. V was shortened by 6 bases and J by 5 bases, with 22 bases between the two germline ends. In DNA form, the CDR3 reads TGTGCCAGCAGACGCGGGGGGACGGATTCTCCTTATGGCTACACCTTC. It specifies CASRRGGTDSPYGYTF. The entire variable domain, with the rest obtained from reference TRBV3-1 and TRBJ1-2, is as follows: DTAVSQTPKYLVTQMGNDKSIKCEQNLGHDTMYWYKQDSKKFLKIMFSYNNKELIINETVPNRFSPKSPDKAHLNLHINSLELGDSAVYFCASRRGGTDSPYGYTFGSGTRLTVV.

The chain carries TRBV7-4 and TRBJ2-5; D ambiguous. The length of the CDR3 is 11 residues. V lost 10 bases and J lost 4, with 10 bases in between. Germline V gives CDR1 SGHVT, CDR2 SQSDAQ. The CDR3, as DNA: TGTGCCAACCCTGGGATAGAGACCCAGTACTTC. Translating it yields CANPGIETQYF.

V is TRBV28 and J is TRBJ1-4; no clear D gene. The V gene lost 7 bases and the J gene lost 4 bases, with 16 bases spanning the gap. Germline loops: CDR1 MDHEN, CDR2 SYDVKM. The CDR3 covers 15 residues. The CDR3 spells CASITTRRINEKLFF. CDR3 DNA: TGTGCCAGCATCACCACCCGGCGGATTAATGAAAAACTGTTTTTT.

This CDR3 reads CASSPRKGDEQYV. In DNA form, the CDR3 reads TGTGCCAGCTCACCACGCAAGGGGGACGAGCAGTACGTC. This chain links TRBV18 with TRBJ2-7; weak D call: TRBD1 (6 bases). Germline V gives CDR1 KGHSH, CDR2 LQKENI. V was trimmed by 1 base and J by 5 bases, leaving 9 bases between them. The CDR3 loop spans 13 amino acids.

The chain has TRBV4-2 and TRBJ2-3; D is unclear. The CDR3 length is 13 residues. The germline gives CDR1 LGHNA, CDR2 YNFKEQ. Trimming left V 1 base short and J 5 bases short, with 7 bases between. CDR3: CASSQGDEDTQYF. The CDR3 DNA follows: TGTGCCAGCAGCCAAGGCGACGAAGATACGCAGTATTTT.

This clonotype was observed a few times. CDR3 bases: TGTGCCAGCAGTTACTCGAATACGGGGAGGGGCACTGAAGCTTTCTTT. Translation gives CASSYSNTGRGTEAFF. This chain joins TRBV6-5 and TRBJ1-1, with a possible D match to TRBD1 (5 bases). V lost 0 bases and J 4 bases, leaving 15 bases between the germline ends. There are 16 residues in the CDR3. CDR1 and CDR2 (germline): MNHEY, SVGAGI.

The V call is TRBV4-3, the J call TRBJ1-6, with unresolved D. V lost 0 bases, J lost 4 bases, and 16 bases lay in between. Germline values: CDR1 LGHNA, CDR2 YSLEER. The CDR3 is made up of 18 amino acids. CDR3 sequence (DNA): TGCGCCAGCAGCCAAGATCTCGGATTTTTGGAATATAATTCACCCCTCCACTTT. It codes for CASSQDLGFLEYNSPLHF.

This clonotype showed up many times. This chain's CDR3 is CATSDSRKPPGELFF. The CDR3 coding sequence is TGTGCCACCAGTGACTCCAGAAAACCCCCCGGGGAGCTGTTTTTT. The chain uses TRBV24-1 and TRBJ2-2; D not resolved. Trimming left V 4 bases short and J 6 bases short, with 14 bases between. Germline CDR1 KGHDR, CDR2 SFDVKD. This CDR3 is 15 amino acids long.

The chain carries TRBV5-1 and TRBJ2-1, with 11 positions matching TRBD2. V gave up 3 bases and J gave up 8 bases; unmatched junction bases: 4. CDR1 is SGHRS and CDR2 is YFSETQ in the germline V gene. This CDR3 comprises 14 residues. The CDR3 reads CASSWTSGRDEQFF. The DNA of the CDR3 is TGCGCCAGCAGCTGGACTAGCGGGCGGGATGAGCAGTTCTTC.